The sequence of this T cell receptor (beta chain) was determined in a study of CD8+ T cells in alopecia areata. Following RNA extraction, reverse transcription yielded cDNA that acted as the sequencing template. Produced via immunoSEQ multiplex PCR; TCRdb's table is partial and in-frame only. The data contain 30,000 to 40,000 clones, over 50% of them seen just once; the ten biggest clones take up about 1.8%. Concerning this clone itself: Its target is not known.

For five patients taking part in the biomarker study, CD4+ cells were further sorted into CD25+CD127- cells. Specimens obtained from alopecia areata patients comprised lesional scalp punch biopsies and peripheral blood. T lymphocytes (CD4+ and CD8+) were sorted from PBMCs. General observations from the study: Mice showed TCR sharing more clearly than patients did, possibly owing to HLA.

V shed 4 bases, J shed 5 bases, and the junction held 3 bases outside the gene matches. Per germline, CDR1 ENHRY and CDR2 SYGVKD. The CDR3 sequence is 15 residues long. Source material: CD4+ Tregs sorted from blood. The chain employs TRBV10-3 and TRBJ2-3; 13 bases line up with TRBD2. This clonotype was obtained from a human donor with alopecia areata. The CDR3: CAISAGLAGEDTQYF. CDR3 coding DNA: TGTGCCATCAGTGCCGGACTAGCGGGAGAAGATACGCAGTATTTT.